These 14 T cell receptor beta chains originate from one sample sequenced in a study of glioma-infiltrating T cells after dendritic cell vaccination. Time point in this sample: after dendritic cell vaccination, including at tumor progression/relapse. The data were produced by immunoSEQ multiplex PCR, yet TCRdb's version contains in-frame clones alone and is incomplete. Here the sample spans approximately 50,000 clones, 70% to 90% being singletons. The source was blood, collected after dendritic cell vaccination. These receptors were collected from a human donor with glioblastoma.

The chain uses TRBV28 and TRBJ2-5; 7 nucleotides line up with TRBD1. The CDR3 has 16 amino acids. The V segment lost 5 bases and the J segment 4 bases; nucleotides outside the gene matches: 13. Per the germline V gene, CDR1 is MDHEN and CDR2 is SYDVKM. CDR3 region: CASSLAPTGARETQYF. The DNA of the CDR3 is TGTGCCAGCAGTCTCGCCCCCACAGGGGCCCGAGAGACCCAGTACTTC.

The chain couples TRBV5-6 to TRBJ1-2, with D perhaps matching TRBD1 (6 bases). V shed 6 bases and J shed 4 bases, with 22 bases lying between them. Germline V CDR1 and CDR2: SGHDT, YYEEEE. The length of the CDR3 is 16 residues. CDR3 amino acids: CASNPHIGGGTYGYTF. For the CDR3, the DNA is TGTGCCAGCAACCCGCATATAGGGGGTGGGACCTATGGCTACACCTTC.

This clone was seen a handful of times. The rearrangement links TRBV14 to TRBJ2-3; D may be TRBD1 (6 bases). This CDR3 contains 12 residues. The ends were cut back, 4 bases at V and 5 bases at J, with 7 bases in the middle. Per germline, CDR1 SGHDN and CDR2 FVKESK. The CDR3 loop is CASSRTEDTQYF. CDR3 nucleotide sequence: TGTGCCAGCAGCCGGACAGAAGATACGCAGTATTTT.

This chain uses TRBV7-9 with TRBJ1-2; 8 bases fit TRBD1. This CDR3 is built from 14 residues. Looked up from germline, CDR1 is SEHNR and CDR2 is FQNEAQ (reference sequence). J lost 4 bases, V lost 4 bases, and 5 bases had no gene match. CDR3 bases: TGTGCCAGCAGCTCCTCAGGGGGCGCCTATGGCTACACCTTC. It encodes CASSSSGGAYGYTF.

The chain couples TRBV9 to TRBJ2-7; 7 nucleotides line up with TRBD2. V lost 0 bases to trimming and J lost 4 bases; unmatched junction nucleotides: 7. Germline CDR1 SGDLS, CDR2 YYNGEE. This CDR3 comprises 15 residues. The CDR3 bases are TGTGCCAGCAGCGTAGGGGCGGGACTAACATACGAGCAGTACTTC. Translating gives CASSVGAGLTYEQYF.

The CDR3 protein is CASSFTGAMNTEAFF. CDR3 nucleotides: TGTGCCAGCAGTTTTACAGGGGCTATGAACACTGAAGCTTTCTTT. The chain uses TRBV27 and TRBJ1-1; 7 bases are a match to TRBD1. V shed 3 bases and J 0 bases; nucleotides not matched to a gene: 4. The germline V gene encodes CDR1 MNHEY and CDR2 SMNVEV (reference sequence). CDR3 size: 15 residues.

This clone has a handful of counts. V and J are TRBV5-5 and TRBJ2-1, with 9 bases aligning to TRBD2. The CDR3 is 17 amino acids. The J segment lost 5 bases and the V segment lost 4 bases, leaving 13 bases of the junction unmatched. Germline CDR1 is SGHKS and CDR2 is YYEKEE (reference sequence). The CDR3 DNA reads as TGTGCCAGCAGCCATAGACCTCTAGCGGGAACAGACAATGAGCAGTTCTTC. It encodes CASSHRPLAGTDNEQFF.

The chain carries TRBV5-1 and TRBJ1-2, with 12 positions matching TRBD1. Germline values: CDR1 SGHRS, CDR2 YFSETQ. This CDR3 comprises 15 residues. Trimming cost V 3 bases and J 4 bases; bases outside gene matches: 4. The DNA for the CDR3 is TGCGCCAGCAGCTCTCGGGACAGGGGGCCCTATGGCTACACCTTC. This gives the protein CASSSRDRGPYGYTF. The full variable domain, its missing parts supplied by reference TRBV5-1 and TRBJ1-2, is KAGVTQTPRYLIKTRGQQVTLSCSPISGHRSVSWYQQTPGQGLQFLFEYFSETQRNKGNFPGRFSGRQFSNSRSEMNVSTLELGDSALYLCASSSRDRGPYGYTFGSGTRLTVV.

The genes are TRBV19 and TRBJ1-2; D is undetermined. Trimming cost V 3 bases and J 1 base, with 12 bases left between them. The CDR3 is made up of 15 amino acids. Germline CDR1 reads LNHDA; CDR2 reads SQIVND (reference sequence). CDR3 residues: CASSIVGGLNYGYTF. The CDR3 nucleotides are TGTGCCAGTAGTATTGTTGGCGGACTTAACTATGGCTACACCTTC.

This chain uses TRBV11-3 with TRBJ2-7, with 9 bases fitting TRBD1. The J segment lost 5 bases and the V segment lost 1 base, leaving 12 bases of the junction unmatched. This CDR3 is built from 17 residues. Germline V CDR1 and CDR2: SGHNT, YENEEA. This CDR3 is CASSLGGSGTGNHEQYF. The CDR3 nucleotides are TGTGCCAGCAGCTTAGGCGGTTCGGGGACAGGGAACCACGAGCAGTACTTC.

The chain links TRBV4-1 to TRBJ1-1; TRBD1 agrees at 10 bases. The V gene end was trimmed by 5 bases and the J gene end by 4 bases; junction bases not matched to a gene: 7. The CDR3 runs 15 residues. Germline V gene sequence: CDR1 MGHRA, CDR2 YSYEKL. The CDR3 is CASSGERTGGTEAFF. As DNA, the CDR3 is TGCGCCAGCAGCGGAGAAAGGACAGGGGGCACTGAAGCTTTCTTT.

The DNA of the CDR3 is TGTGCCAGCAGCCAAGAAACACTTCAGGGTGAGCAGTTCTTC. It codes for CASSQETLQGEQFF. The J gene is TRBJ2-1, the V gene TRBV4-2, with D possibly TRBD1 on 5 matching bases. V was cut by 0 bases and J by 9 bases, with 12 bases left in between. Germline V gene data show CDR1 as LGHNA and CDR2 as YNFKEQ. This CDR3 has 14 amino acids.

The chain uses TRBV10-2 and TRBJ1-2; no clear D gene. Deletions cut 2 bases from V and 5 bases from J, with 12 bases between. Germline CDR1 WSHSY, CDR2 SAAADI. The CDR3 runs 14 residues. CDR3 protein: CASSEATGSYGYTF. CDR3 nucleotide sequence: TGCGCCAGCAGTGAGGCCACGGGTTCGTATGGCTACACCTTC.

The chain couples TRBV12-5 to TRBJ2-2; 9 bases line up with TRBD1. CDR1 and CDR2 from the germline V gene are LGHNT and FRNRAP. The CDR3 sequence is 15 residues long. With 5 bases clipped from V and 4 bases from J, the junction kept 5 bases outside the gene matches. In DNA form, the CDR3 reads TGTGCTAGTGGTCGGACAGGGGTAGGCACCGGGGAGCTGTTTTTT. Encoded protein: CASGRTGVGTGELFF.